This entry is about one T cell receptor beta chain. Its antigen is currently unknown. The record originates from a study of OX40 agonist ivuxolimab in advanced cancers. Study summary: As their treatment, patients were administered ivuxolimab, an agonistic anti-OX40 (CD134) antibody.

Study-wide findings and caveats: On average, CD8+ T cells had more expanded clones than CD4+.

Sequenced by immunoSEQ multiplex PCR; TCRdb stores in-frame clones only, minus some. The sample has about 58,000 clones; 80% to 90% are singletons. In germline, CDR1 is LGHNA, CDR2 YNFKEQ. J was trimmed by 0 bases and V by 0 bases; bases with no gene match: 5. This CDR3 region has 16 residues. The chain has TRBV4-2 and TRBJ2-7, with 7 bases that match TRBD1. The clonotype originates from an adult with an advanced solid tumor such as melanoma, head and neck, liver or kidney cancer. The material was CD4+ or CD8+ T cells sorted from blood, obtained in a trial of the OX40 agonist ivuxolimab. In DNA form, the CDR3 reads TGTGCCAGCAGCCAAGATAGGGACAGCCTCTCCTACGAGCAGTACTTC. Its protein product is CASSQDRDSLSYEQYF.